This TCR beta chain appears in the sequencing data of a study of OX40 agonist ivuxolimab in advanced cancers. Germline V gives CDR1 LNHDA, CDR2 SQIVND (reference sequence). J was trimmed by 5 bases and V by 2 bases; bases with no gene match: 3. The CDR3 runs to 14 residues. Generated by immunoSEQ multiplex PCR, the TCRdb table keeps only in-frame clones and is missing some. Of around 26,000 clones listed, 81% are singletons. Material: CD4+ or CD8+ T cells sorted from blood, obtained in a trial of the OX40 agonist ivuxolimab. The source is an adult with an advanced solid tumor such as melanoma, head and neck, liver or kidney cancer. The chain couples TRBV19 to TRBJ2-1, with 7 bases fitting TRBD2. The CDR3 DNA is TGTGCCAGTAGTATAACAGCGGGGCACAATGAGCAGTTCTTC. It is translated as CASSITAGHNEQFF. The full variable domain, its missing parts supplied by reference TRBV19 and TRBJ2-1, is DGGITQSPKYLFRKEGQNVTLSCEQNLNHDAMYWYRQDPGQGLRLIYYSQIVNDFQKGDIAEGYSVSREKKESFPLTVTSAQKNPTAFYLCASSITAGHNEQFFGPGTRLTVL.